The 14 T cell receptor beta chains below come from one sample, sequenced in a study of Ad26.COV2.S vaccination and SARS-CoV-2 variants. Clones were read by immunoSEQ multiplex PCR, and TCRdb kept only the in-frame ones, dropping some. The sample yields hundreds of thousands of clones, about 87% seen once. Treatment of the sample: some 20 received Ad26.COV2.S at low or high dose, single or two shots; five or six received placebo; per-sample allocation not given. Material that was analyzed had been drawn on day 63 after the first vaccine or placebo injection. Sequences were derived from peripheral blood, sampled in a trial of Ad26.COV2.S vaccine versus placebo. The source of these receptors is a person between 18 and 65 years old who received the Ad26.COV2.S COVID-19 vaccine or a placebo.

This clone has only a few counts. DNA of the CDR3: TGCGCCAGCAGCTTTAATGGGGAGAATGGCTACACCTTC. Its translation: CASSFNGENGYTF. The chain couples TRBV5-1 to TRBJ1-2; no clear D gene. V lost 2 bases and J lost 6, with 11 bases in between. This CDR3 comprises 13 residues. CDR1 and CDR2 from the germline V gene are SGHRS and YFSETQ. Complete variable domain (other parts from reference TRBV5-1 and TRBJ1-2): KAGVTQTPRYLIKTRGQQVTLSCSPISGHRSVSWYQQTPGQGLQFLFEYFSETQRNKGNFPGRFSGRQFSNSRSEMNVSTLELGDSALYLCASSFNGENGYTFGSGTRLTVV.

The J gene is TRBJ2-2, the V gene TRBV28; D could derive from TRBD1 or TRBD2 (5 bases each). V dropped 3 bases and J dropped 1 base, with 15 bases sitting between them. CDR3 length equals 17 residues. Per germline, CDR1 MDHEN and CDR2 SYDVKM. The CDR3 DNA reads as TGTGCCAGCAGTTTGCGAGGGACCCTTGGGAACACCGGGGAGCTGTTTTTT. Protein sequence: CASSLRGTLGNTGELFF.

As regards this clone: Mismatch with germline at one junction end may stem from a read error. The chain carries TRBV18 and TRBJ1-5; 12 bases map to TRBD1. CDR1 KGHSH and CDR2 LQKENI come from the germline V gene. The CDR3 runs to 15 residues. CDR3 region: CTSSSGTGGAQPQHF. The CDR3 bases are TGTACCAGCTCATCAGGGACAGGGGGCGCTCAGCCCCAGCATTTT. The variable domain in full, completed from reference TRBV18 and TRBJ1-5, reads NAGVMQNPRHLVRRRGQEARLRCSPMKGHSHVYWYRQLPEEGLKFMVYLQKENIIDESGMPKERFSAEFPKEGPSILRIQQVVRGDSAAYFCTSSSGTGGAQPQHFGDGTRLSIL.

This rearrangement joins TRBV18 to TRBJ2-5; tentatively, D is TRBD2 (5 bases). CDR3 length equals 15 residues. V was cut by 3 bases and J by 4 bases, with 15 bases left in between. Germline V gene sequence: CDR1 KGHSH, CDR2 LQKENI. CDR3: CASSPDGNFPETQYF. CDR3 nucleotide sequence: TGTGCCAGCTCACCGGACGGGAATTTTCCAGAGACCCAGTACTTC.

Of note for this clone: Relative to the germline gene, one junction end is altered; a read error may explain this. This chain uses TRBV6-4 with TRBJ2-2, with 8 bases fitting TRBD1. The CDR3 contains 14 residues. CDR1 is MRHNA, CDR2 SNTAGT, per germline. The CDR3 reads CATSPGGDTGELFF. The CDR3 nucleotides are TGTGCCACCAGTCCAGGGGGCGACACCGGGGAGCTGTTTTTT.

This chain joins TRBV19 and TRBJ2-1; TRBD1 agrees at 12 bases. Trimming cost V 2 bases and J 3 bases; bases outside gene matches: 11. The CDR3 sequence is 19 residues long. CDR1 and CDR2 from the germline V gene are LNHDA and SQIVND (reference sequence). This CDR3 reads CASSIRDRGRIVFYNEQFF. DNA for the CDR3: TGTGCCAGTAGTATACGGGACAGGGGGCGCATTGTCTTCTACAATGAGCAGTTCTTC.

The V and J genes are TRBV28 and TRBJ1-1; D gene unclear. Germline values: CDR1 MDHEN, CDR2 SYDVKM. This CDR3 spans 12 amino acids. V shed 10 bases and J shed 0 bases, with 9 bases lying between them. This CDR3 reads CATSELNTEAFF. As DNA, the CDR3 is TGTGCCACCTCCGAGCTGAACACTGAAGCTTTCTTT.

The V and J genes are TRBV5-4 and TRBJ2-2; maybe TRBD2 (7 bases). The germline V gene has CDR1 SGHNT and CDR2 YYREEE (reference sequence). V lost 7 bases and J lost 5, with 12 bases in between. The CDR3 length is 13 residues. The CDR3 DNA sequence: TGTGCCAGCGGGGGGGCAGGGACCGGGGAGCTGTTTTTT. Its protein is CASGGAGTGELFF. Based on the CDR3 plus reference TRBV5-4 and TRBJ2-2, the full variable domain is ETGVTQSPTHLIKTRGQQVTLRCSSQSGHNTVSWYQQALGQGPQFIFQYYREEENGRGNFPPRFSGLQFPNYSSELNVNALELDDSALYLCASGGAGTGELFFGEGSRLTVL.

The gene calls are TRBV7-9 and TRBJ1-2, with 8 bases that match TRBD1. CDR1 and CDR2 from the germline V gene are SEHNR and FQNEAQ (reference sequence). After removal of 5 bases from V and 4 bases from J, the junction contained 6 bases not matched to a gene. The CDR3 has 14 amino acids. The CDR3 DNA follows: TGTGCCAGCAGCCTAGGACAGGGTAGCTATGGCTACACCTTC. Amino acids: CASSLGQGSYGYTF.

CDR3 amino acids: CASSLVPPNEQYF. The CDR3 DNA sequence: TGTGCCAGCAGTTTAGTCCCCCCTAACGAGCAGTACTTC. This chain joins TRBV12-3 or TRBV12-4 and TRBJ2-7; D gene uncertain. There are 13 residues in the CDR3. Deletions cut 1 base from V and 5 bases from J, with 9 bases between.

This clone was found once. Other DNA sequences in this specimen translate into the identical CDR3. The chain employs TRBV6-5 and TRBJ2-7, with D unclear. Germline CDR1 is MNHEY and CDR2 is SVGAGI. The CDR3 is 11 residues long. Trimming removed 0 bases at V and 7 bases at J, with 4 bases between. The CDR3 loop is CASSYSGEQYF. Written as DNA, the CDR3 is TGTGCCAGCAGTTACTCTGGTGAGCAGTACTTC.

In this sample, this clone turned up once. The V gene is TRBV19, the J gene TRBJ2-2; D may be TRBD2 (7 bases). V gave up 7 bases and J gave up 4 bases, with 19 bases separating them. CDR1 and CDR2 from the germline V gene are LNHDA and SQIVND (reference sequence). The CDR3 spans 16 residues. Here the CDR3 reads CASNSKGGQGTGELFF. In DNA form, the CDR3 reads TGTGCCAGTAACTCGAAGGGGGGGCAAGGCACCGGGGAGCTGTTTTTT.

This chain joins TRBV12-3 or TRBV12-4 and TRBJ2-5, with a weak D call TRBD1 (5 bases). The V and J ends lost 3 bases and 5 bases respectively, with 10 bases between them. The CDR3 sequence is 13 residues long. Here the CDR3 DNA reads TGTGCCAGCAGTTTCCAGGGAACGGAGACCCAGTACTTC. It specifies CASSFQGTETQYF.

The CDR3 nucleotides are TGTGCCAGCAGCTTAGTGGCTAGCGGGAGGTATCCCGGGGAGCTGTTTTTT. This sequence encodes CASSLVASGRYPGELFF. This sequence joins TRBV7-9 and TRBJ2-2; 11 bases agree with TRBD2. V dropped 1 base and J dropped 6; count of bases not matched to a gene: 7. CDR1 SEHNR and CDR2 FQNEAQ come from the germline V gene (reference sequence). CDR3 length: 17 amino acids.